This T cell receptor beta chain is drawn from a study of blood T cells in healthy people across ages. Next came a second PCR, run for about 7 to 12 cycles, which used a sample-barcoded 5' primer along with a J-beta primer mix. TCRdb reprocessed the 5' RACE reads with MiXCR, giving one entry per CDR3 protein. The table lists nearly 1 million distinct CDR3 sequences, approximately 50% of them singletons. V shed 0 bases, J shed 5 bases, and the junction held 4 bases outside the gene matches. This CDR3 is built from 14 residues. CDR1 and CDR2 from the germline V gene are SGHRS and YFSETQ. Sequenced input: blood. The sequence derives from a woman aged 60-75 years in good health. This chain joins TRBV5-1 and TRBJ2-7, with 8 positions matching TRBD1. CDR3 sequence reads: CASSLGTGRHEQYF. The CDR3, as DNA: TGCGCCAGCAGCTTGGGGACAGGGCGCCACGAGCAGTACTTC.